This TCR beta chain was sequenced for a study of cytomegalovirus exposure and HLA in healthy donors. Study-level points and caveats: The study reported that TCR beta sequences accurately predicted HLA-A and HLA-B alleles in most subjects. Researchers reported in a later analysis that a missense DCLRE1C variant was tied to TCR beta V- and J-gene trimming. Earlier analysis yielded a pattern in which most TCR beta V segments were productive about 87% or about 30% of the time.

Trimming cost V 5 bases and J 0 bases; bases outside gene matches: 2. Germline lookup yields CDR1 SGHVS and CDR2 FQNEAQ. The CDR3 extends over 15 amino acids. 60 Vbeta and 13 Jbeta primers were used in PCR. Sequenced by immunoSEQ multiplex PCR; TCRdb stores in-frame clones only, minus some. This specimen shows approximately 40,000 clones; the ten leading clones hold approximately 1.7%. Regarding this clone: Its antigen is unidentified.

Sequenced input: PBMCs. This chain joins TRBV7-8 and TRBJ1-5; 9 positions match TRBD1. This receptor was obtained from a woman under 40 in good health and CMV-seronegative. The DNA of the CDR3 is TGTGCCAGCAGCGGACAGGGGTATAGCAATCAGCCCCAGCATTTT. It yields the protein CASSGQGYSNQPQHF.